This T cell receptor beta chain was identified during a study of neoadjuvant anti-PD-1 for oral cavity cancer. Overall study: Patients without progression got a fourth dose around day 43.

The repertoire was sequenced with immunoSEQ multiplex PCR; TCRdb's copy has only in-frame clones and lacks some. The sample has about 12,000 clones, about 71% seen once; the top ten hold under 3%. Study-level points and caveats: Post-nivolumab, blood T cell clonality was significantly elevated in non-responders.

This clone occurred a few times. What it binds is unknown. Time point specified: after neoadjuvant nivolumab, at surgical resection. Analysis of PBMCs was direct, with no culture step. V lost 6 bases, J lost 4 bases, and 18 bases lay in between. Per the germline V gene, CDR1 is MNHEY and CDR2 is SVGAGI. The CDR3 has 15 amino acids. This clonotype was obtained from a person aged 40 to 85 with oral cavity squamous cell carcinoma. The sequenced sample was PBMCs, obtained after nivolumab (anti-PD-1) treatment. This chain uses TRBV6-5 with TRBJ1-1; D is possibly TRBD1 (5 bases). CDR3 DNA: TGTGCCAGCAGCTTTACAGGTCAACTGAGCACTGAAGCTTTCTTT. This sequence encodes CASSFTGQLSTEAFF.